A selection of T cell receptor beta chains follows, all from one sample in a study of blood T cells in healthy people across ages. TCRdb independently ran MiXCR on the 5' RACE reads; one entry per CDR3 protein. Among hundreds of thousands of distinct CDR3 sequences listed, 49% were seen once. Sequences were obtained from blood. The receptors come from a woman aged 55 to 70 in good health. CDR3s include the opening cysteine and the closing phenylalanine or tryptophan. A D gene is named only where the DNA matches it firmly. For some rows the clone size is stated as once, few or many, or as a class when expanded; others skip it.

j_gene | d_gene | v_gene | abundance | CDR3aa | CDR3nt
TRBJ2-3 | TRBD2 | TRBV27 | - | CASSPSGRITDTQYF | TGTGCCAGCAGTCCTAGCGGGAGGATAACGGATACGCAGTATTTT
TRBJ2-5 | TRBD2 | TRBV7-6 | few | CASSLEAGVRETQYF | TGTGCCAGCAGCTTAGAAGCGGGAGTGAGGGAGACCCAGTACTTC
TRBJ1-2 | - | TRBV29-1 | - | CSIESGPRGYTF | TGCAGCATTGAATCAGGGCCGAGGGGCTACACCTTC
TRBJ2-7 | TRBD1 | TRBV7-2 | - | CASSLEGGKAYEQYF | TGTGCCAGCAGCTTAGAAGGGGGCAAGGCCTACGAGCAGTACTTC
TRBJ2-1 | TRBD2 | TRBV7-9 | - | CASSLSGRSGEQFF | TGTGCCAGCAGCCTTAGCGGGAGGTCGGGTGAGCAGTTCTTC
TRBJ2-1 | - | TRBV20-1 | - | CSASPGEGRYNEQFF | TGCAGTGCTAGTCCAGGGGAGGGTCGGTACAATGAGCAGTTCTTC
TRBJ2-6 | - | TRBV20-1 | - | CSARHGSSGANVLTF | TGCAGTGCTAGACACGGGAGCTCTGGGGCCAACGTCCTGACTTTC
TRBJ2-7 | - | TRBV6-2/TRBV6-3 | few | CASSYGGGPSSYEQYF | TGTGCCAGCAGTTACGGCGGTGGTCCGAGCTCCTACGAGCAGTACTTC
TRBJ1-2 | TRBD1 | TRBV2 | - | CASRTGTEDYGYTF | TGTGCCAGCCGTACCGGGACAGAAGACTATGGCTACACCTTC
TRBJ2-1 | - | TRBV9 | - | CASGRRQGQGNEQFF | TGTGCCAGCGGGAGGAGACAGGGTCAGGGCAATGAGCAGTTCTTC
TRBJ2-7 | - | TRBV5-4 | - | CASSRSDISLGEQYF | TGTGCCAGCAGCCGGAGTGACATCAGCCTAGGGGAGCAGTACTTC
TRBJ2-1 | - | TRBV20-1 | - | CSARATNEQFF | TGCAGTGCCCGAGCAACAAATGAGCAGTTCTTC
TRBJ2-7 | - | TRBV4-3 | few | CASSQEGGASSYNEQYF | TGCGCCAGCAGCCAGGAAGGCGGCGCAAGCTCCTACAATGAGCAGTACTTC
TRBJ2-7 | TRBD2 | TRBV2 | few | CASRLGLAGGYEQYF | TGTGCCAGCAGGTTGGGACTAGCGGGAGGATACGAGCAGTACTTC
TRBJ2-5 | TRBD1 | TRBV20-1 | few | CSARATYRGPMETQYF | TGCAGTGCTAGAGCTACGTACAGGGGGCCGATGGAGACCCAGTACTTC
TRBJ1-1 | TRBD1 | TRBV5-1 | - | CASSLDGTGGERTEAFF | TGCGCCAGCAGCTTGGATGGGACAGGGGGCGAGAGAACTGAAGCTTTCTTT
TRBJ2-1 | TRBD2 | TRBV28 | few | CASSSTTSGGYYNEQFF | TGTGCCAGCAGTTCAACAACTAGCGGGGGGTACTACAATGAGCAGTTCTTC
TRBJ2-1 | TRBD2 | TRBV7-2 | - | CASSSGGSGVGQFF | TGTGCCAGCAGCTCTGGGGGTAGCGGGGTTGGGCAGTTCTTC
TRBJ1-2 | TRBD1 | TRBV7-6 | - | CASSLGPRQGKHNYGYTF | TGTGCCAGCAGCTTAGGTCCTCGACAGGGCAAACACAACTATGGCTACACCTTC
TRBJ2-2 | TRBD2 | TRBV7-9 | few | CASPRVAGTGELFF | TGTGCCAGTCCCCGGGTAGCGGGTACCGGGGAGCTGTTTTTT
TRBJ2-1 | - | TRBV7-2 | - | CASSKRAGMQFF | TGTGCCAGCAGCAAAAGGGCGGGAATGCAGTTCTTC
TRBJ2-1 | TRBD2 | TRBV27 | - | CASRRTSGLHNEQFF | TGTGCCAGCAGACGGACTAGCGGGCTTCACAATGAGCAGTTCTTC
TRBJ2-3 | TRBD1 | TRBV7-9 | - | CASSLDPGQGMDTQYF | TGTGCCAGCAGCTTAGACCCGGGACAGGGGATGGATACGCAGTATTTT
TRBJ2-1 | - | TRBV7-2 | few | CASSLGAGLNEQFF | TGTGCCAGCAGCTTAGGTGCAGGGCTCAATGAGCAGTTCTTC
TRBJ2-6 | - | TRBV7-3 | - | CASSHRGGASGASGANVLTF | TGTGCCAGCAGCCACCGTGGGGGGGCGAGCGGGGCATCCGGGGCCAACGTCCTGACTTTC
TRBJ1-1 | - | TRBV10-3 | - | CAISVQGNTEAFF | TGTGCCATCAGTGTTCAGGGGAACACTGAAGCTTTCTTT
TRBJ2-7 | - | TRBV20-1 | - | CSARDWAESYEQYF | TGCAGTGCTAGAGATTGGGCGGAATCCTACGAGCAGTACTTC
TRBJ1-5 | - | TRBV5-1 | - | CASSLDGVGQPQRF | TGCGCCAGCAGCTTGGATGGGGTCGGACAGCCCCAGCGTTTT
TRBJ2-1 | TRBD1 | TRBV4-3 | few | CASSGRDRGRYNEQFF | TGCGCCAGCAGCGGACGGGACAGGGGACGTTATAATGAGCAGTTCTTC
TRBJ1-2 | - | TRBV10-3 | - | CAITQQGNDYGYTF | TGTGCCATCACCCAACAGGGAAACGACTATGGCTACACCTTC
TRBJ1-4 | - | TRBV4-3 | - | CASSQDFGPTNEKLFF | TGCGCCAGCAGCCAAGATTTCGGGCCAACTAATGAAAAACTGTTTTTT
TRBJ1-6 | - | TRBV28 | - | CASSPGPQSSYNSPLHF | TGTGCCAGCAGCCCGGGACCCCAGAGCTCCTATAATTCACCCCTCCACTTT
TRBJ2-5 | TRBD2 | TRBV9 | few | CASSRVGSGRETQYF | TGTGCCAGCAGTCGTGTAGGTAGCGGGCGAGAGACCCAGTACTTC
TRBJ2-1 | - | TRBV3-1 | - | CASSQYLDNEQFF | TGTGCCAGCAGCCAATATTTGGACAATGAGCAGTTCTTC
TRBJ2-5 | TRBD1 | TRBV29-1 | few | CSAETGAWETQYF | TGCAGCGCCGAGACAGGGGCCTGGGAGACCCAGTACTTC
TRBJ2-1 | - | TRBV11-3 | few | CASSLDLYNEQFF | TGTGCCAGCAGCTTAGACCTGTACAATGAGCAGTTCTTC
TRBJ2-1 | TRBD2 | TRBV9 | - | CASSTWTSGSANEQFF | TGTGCCAGCAGCACCTGGACTAGCGGGAGTGCAAATGAGCAGTTCTTC
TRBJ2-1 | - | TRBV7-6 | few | CASTRDFISYNEQFF | TGTGCCAGCACCCGGGACTTTATCTCCTACAATGAGCAGTTCTTC
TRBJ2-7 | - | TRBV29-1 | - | CSALQETRYF | TGCAGCGCCCTCCAGGAGACCCGGTACTTC
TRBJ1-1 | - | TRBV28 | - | CASSLYDTEAFF | TGTGCCAGCAGTTTATATGACACTGAAGCTTTCTTT
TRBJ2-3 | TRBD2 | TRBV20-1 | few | CSADLLAGGPSDTDTQYF | TGCAGTGCCGACCTCCTAGCGGGAGGGCCCTCGGACACAGATACGCAGTATTTT
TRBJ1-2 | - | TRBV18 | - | CASSPPDRNYGYTF | TGTGCCAGCTCACCACCTGACAGGAACTATGGCTACACCTTC
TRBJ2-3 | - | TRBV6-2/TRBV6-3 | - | CASKDGRAADTQYF | TGTGCCAGCAAGGACGGGAGAGCGGCAGATACGCAGTATTTT
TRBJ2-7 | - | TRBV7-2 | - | CASSFGGASSYEQYF | TGTGCCAGCAGCTTTGGCGGGGCTAGCTCCTACGAGCAGTACTTC
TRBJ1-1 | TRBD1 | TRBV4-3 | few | CASSQGGDRLNTEAFF | TGCGCCAGCAGCCAAGGGGGGGACAGGCTGAACACTGAAGCTTTCTTT
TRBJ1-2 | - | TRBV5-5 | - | CASSPVPAGGYTF | TGTGCCAGCAGCCCCGTCCCGGCGGGTGGCTACACCTTC
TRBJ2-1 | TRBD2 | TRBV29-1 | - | CSVEGRGGSSYNEQFF | TGCAGCGTTGAAGGAAGGGGCGGGAGCTCCTACAATGAGCAGTTCTTC
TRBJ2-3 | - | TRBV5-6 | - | CASSWGSTDTQYF | TGTGCCAGCAGCTGGGGGAGCACAGATACGCAGTATTTT